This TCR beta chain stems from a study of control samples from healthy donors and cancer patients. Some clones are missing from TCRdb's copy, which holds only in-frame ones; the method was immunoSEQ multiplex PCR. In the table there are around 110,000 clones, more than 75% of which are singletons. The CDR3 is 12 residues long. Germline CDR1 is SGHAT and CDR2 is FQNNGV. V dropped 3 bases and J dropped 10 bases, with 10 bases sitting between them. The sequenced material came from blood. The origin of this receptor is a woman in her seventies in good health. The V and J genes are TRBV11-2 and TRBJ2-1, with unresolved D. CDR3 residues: CASSFLTMEQFF. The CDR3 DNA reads TGTGCCAGCAGCTTTCTGACCATGGAGCAGTTCTTC.